In its sample, the clone carrying this TCR beta chain was seen a few times. Its antigen is unknown. This CDR3 comprises 13 residues. The V end lost 6 bases, the J end lost 10 bases, and 16 bases lay between the germline ends. Germline V gene lookup returns CDR1 MNHEY and CDR2 SVGEGT. These data come from a study of T cell repertoires in cytomegalovirus infection. General study findings and limits: Summed public TCR beta family frequency identified CMV carriers bearing the relevant HLA.

One entry per CDR3 protein, called by TCRdb with MiXCR from the reads. The sample records about 300,000 distinct CDR3 sequences, about 26% being singletons. This TCR was recovered from a human donor in good health (CMV status not recorded). Some clones in this sample may be carry-over from other donors' samples. Source material: PBMCs. The V and J genes are TRBV6-2 or TRBV6-3 and TRBJ2-1; D remains ambiguous. The DNA of the CDR3 is TGTGCCAGCAGGCCGAGTCCGCTTGGGGAGCAGTTCTTC. This codes for CASRPSPLGEQFF.